The count of the clone carrying this T cell receptor (beta chain) is one. What it binds is not known. The sample originates from a study of radiotherapy plus CTLA-4 blockade in lung cancer. Turning to the study itself: An objective response was seen in 15% to 20% of patients, and disease control in less than 35%. Broader study findings: Blood TCR clones of tumor origin expanded after radiotherapy plus ipilimumab. Response was reportedly best predicted by early blood T cell clone dynamics, with interferon-beta.

Germline V CDR1 and CDR2: GTSNPN, SVGIG (reference sequence). Trimming cost V 2 bases and J 3 bases; bases outside gene matches: 8. CDR3 length equals 17 residues. Method: immunoSEQ multiplex PCR; TCRdb's copy keeps in-frame clones and lacks some. The data show tens of thousands of clones, approximately 84% seen once. Participants had chemo-refractory metastatic non-small-cell lung cancer and were treated with focal radiation plus ipilimumab CTLA-4 blockade. The material was peripheral blood, obtained from a patient treated with radiotherapy plus ipilimumab. V usage is TRBV30 and J usage is TRBJ2-1; 12 positions match TRBD2. This sequence was found in a human donor with non-small cell lung cancer whose response to radiotherapy plus ipilimumab could not be evaluated. CDR3 residues: CAWSSLAGGRLYNEQFF. CDR3 sequence (DNA): TGTGCCTGGAGTTCGCTAGCGGGAGGGAGACTCTACAATGAGCAGTTCTTC.